What follows are 5 T cell receptor beta chains derived from one specimen sequenced in a study of cytomegalovirus exposure and HLA in healthy donors. 60 Vbeta and 13 Jbeta primers were used in PCR. Sequencing used immunoSEQ multiplex PCR; TCRdb keeps in-frame clones, though not all of them. The data contain roughly 250,000 clones, 75% to 85% of them seen just once; the ten biggest clones take up roughly 0.31%. The sequencing sample was made of PBMCs. These TCRs come from a girl aged 2 to 10 in good health and CMV-seronegative.

The J gene is TRBJ2-2, the V gene TRBV11-3; D is unclear. The CDR3 covers 13 residues. The V and J ends lost 1 base and 5 bases respectively, with 5 bases between them. Germline values: CDR1 SGHNT, CDR2 YENEEA. CDR3 sequence (DNA): TGTGCCAGCAGCTTAGGGCAGACCGGGGAGCTGTTTTTT. It yields the protein CASSLGQTGELFF. Complete variable domain (other parts from reference TRBV11-3 and TRBJ2-2): EAGVVQSPRYKIIEKKQPVAFWCNPISGHNTLYWYLQNLGQGPELLIRYENEEAVDDSQLPKDRFSAERLKGVDSTLKIQPAELGDSAVYLCASSLGQTGELFFGEGSRLTVL.

The gene calls are TRBV4-2 and TRBJ1-1; D uncertain. There are 15 residues in the CDR3. Trimming shortened V by 1 base and J by 4 bases, and 13 bases separated the two germline ends. Germline assignment: CDR1 LGHNA and CDR2 YNFKEQ. The CDR3 DNA follows: TGTGCCAGCAGCCAAGTGAAGGGAGTGGGCACTGAAGCTTTCTTT. Translated: CASSQVKGVGTEAFF.

The chain is built from TRBV29-1 and TRBJ2-3; no clear D. V lost 4 bases to trimming and J lost 2 bases, with 7 bases between them. This CDR3 region has 12 residues. The germline CDR1 and CDR2 sequences are SQVTM and ANQGSEA. The CDR3 here is CSVVRITDTQYF. The CDR3 DNA is TGCAGCGTTGTCAGGATCACAGATACGCAGTATTTT.

V usage is TRBV25-1 and J usage is TRBJ1-4; 9 bases fit TRBD1. V lost 6 bases and J lost 11; bases outside the gene matches: 10. Germline CDR1 is MGHDK and CDR2 is SYGVNS. CDR3 length equals 14 residues. Here the CDR3 DNA reads TGTGCCAGCAGCCCAGGACAGGGGATGGATAAACTGTTTTTT. This codes for CASSPGQGMDKLFF.

The gene calls are TRBV4-1 and TRBJ2-3, with 11 bases that match TRBD2. The germline V gene has CDR1 MGHRA and CDR2 YSYEKL. The CDR3 has 15 amino acids. With 1 base clipped from V and 10 bases from J, the junction kept 7 bases outside the gene matches. The CDR3 DNA is TGCGCCAGCAGCCAAGTCGATAGCGGGGGGGCCGCGCAGTATTTT. Protein sequence: CASSQVDSGGAAQYF.